The clone carrying this T cell receptor (beta chain) was counted ten times or more. Its cognate antigen is unknown. TCRdb fed the reads into MiXCR, producing one record per CDR3 protein. The sample has just under 500,000 distinct CDR3 sequences; around 30% are singletons. This CDR3 is 17 amino acids long. Germline loops: CDR1 SGHVS, CDR2 FNYEAQ. The V and J ends lost 5 bases and 0 bases, in that order; junction bases with no gene match: 8. The data belong to a study of T cell repertoires in cytomegalovirus infection. Overall study context: Recently identified HLA-C-restricted and well-studied HLA-B-restricted CMV epitopes were used. It was the public TCR beta signatures that indicated both CMV infection and matching HLA type. Overall study findings and caveats: The ex vivo response was dominated by HLA-C-restricted CMV-specific TCR beta clonotypes. Of the TCR beta families, the public ones yielded a cumulative frequency that identified carriers of CMV plus the relevant HLA.

The chain joins TRBV7-6 to TRBJ1-4; TRBD1 matches 8 bases. The sample here was cultured PBMCs, taken from culture after CMV antigen stimulation. The TCR comes from a human donor in good health (CMV status not recorded). Some clones in this sample may be carry-over from other donors' samples. The CDR3 DNA reads as TGTGCCAGCAGCAAGGGACAGGCAAAAGCAACTAATGAAAAACTGTTTTTT. This sequence encodes CASSKGQAKATNEKLFF. Together with reference TRBV7-6 and TRBJ1-4, the CDR3 gives the full variable domain: GAGVSQSPRYKVTKRGQDVALRCDPISGHVSLYWYRQALGQGPEFLTYFNYEAQQDKSGLPNDRFSAERPEGSISTLTIQRTEQRDSAMYRCASSKGQAKATNEKLFFGSGTQLSVL.